The following is a TCR beta chain sequence with its context. This specimen comes from a study of blood T cell repertoires in COVID-19. Background on the study: From the United States, Italy and Spain came samples of acute and convalescent COVID-19. Sources were T cells, B-cell-depleted T cells, or PBMCs; the material itself was cDNA or gDNA.

This CDR3 is built from 18 residues. Trimming at V came to 4 bases and at J to 15 bases, leaving 23 bases not matched to a gene. Germline V gene sequence: CDR1 SGHTA, CDR2 FQGNSA. In the study's own analysis: Amplification with reference gene primers provided the estimates of nucleated cell counts. Clones were sequenced by immunoSEQ multiplex PCR, and TCRdb holds only the in-frame ones, with some missing. V and J calls and clone size come straight from that table; D and trimming were deduced from the DNA. The table shows around 59,000 clones, with around 86% occurring only once. The sequenced sample consisted of peripheral blood. This sequence joins TRBV7-2 and TRBJ2-1; TRBD2 aligns across 11 bases. The TCR comes from a woman of 80 years or more with active or convalescent COVID-19. In DNA, the CDR3 is TGTGCCAGCAGCTCGGGCTCCCCTTCGTTGAATAGCGGGGGGGGGCTGTTCTTC. It yields the protein CASSSGSPSLNSGGGLFF.